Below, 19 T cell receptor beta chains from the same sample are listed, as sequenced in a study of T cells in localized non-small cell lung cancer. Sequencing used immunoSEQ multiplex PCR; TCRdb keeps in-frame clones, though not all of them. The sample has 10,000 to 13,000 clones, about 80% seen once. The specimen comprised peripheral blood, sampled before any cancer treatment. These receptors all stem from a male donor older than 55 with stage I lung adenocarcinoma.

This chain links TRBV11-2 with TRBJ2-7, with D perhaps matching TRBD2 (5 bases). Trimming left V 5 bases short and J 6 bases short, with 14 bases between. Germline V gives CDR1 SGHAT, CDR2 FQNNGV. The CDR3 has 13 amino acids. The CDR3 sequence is CASSPTPGSEQYF. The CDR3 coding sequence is TGTGCCAGCAGCCCCACTCCGGGGTCCGAGCAGTACTTC.

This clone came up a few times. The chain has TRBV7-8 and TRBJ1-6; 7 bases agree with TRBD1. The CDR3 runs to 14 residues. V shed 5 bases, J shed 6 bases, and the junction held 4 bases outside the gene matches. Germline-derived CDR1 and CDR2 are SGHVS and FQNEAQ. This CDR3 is CASSMGQSNSPLHF. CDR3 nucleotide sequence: TGTGCCAGCAGCATGGGACAGAGTAATTCACCCCTCCACTTT.

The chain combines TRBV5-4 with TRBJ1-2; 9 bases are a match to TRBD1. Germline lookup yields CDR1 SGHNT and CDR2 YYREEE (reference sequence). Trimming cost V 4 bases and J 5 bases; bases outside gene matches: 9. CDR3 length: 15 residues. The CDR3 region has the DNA TGTGCCAGCAGCCCTCCCGGGACAGGGAGTTATGGCTACACCTTC. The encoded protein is CASSPPGTGSYGYTF.

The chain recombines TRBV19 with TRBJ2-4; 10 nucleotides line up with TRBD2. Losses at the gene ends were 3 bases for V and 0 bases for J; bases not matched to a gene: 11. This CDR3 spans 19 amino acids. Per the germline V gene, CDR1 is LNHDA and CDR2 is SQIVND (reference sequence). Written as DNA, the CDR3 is TGTGCCAGTAGTATCCGGTCTTCTAGCGGGAGTCTAGCCAAAAACATTCAGTACTTC. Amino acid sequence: CASSIRSSSGSLAKNIQYF. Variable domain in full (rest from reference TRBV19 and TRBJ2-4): DGGITQSPKYLFRKEGQNVTLSCEQNLNHDAMYWYRQDPGQGLRLIYYSQIVNDFQKGDIAEGYSVSREKKESFPLTVTSAQKNPTAFYLCASSIRSSSGSLAKNIQYFGAGTRLSVL.

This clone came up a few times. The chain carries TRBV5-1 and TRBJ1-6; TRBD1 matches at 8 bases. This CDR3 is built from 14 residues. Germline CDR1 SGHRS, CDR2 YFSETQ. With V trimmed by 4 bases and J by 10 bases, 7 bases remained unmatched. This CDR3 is CASSLDRAYSPLHF. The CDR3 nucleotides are TGCGCCAGCAGCCTGGACAGGGCATACTCACCCCTCCACTTT.

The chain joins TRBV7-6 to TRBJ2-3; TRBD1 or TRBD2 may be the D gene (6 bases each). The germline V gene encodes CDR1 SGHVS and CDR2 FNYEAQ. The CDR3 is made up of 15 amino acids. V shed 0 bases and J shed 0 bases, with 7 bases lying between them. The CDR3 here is CASSLAGGSTDTQYF. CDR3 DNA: TGTGCCAGCAGCTTAGCGGGGGGCAGCACAGATACGCAGTATTTT.

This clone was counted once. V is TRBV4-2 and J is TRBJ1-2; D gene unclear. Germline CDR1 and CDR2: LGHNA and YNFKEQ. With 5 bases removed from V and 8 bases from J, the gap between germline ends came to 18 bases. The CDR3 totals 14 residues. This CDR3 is CASSLRLRTKGYTF. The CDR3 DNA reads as TGTGCCAGCAGCTTAAGATTGCGGACCAAAGGCTACACCTTC.

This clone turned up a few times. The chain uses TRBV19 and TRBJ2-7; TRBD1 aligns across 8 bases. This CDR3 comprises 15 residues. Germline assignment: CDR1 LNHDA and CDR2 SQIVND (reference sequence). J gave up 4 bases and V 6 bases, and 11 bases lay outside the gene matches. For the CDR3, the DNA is TGTGCCAGTAGAAACTCCGGGACAGGTGGATACGAGCAGTACTTC. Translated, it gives CASRNSGTGGYEQYF. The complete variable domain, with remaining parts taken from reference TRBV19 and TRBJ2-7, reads DGGITQSPKYLFRKEGQNVTLSCEQNLNHDAMYWYRQDPGQGLRLIYYSQIVNDFQKGDIAEGYSVSREKKESFPLTVTSAQKNPTAFYLCASRNSGTGGYEQYFGPGTRLTVT.

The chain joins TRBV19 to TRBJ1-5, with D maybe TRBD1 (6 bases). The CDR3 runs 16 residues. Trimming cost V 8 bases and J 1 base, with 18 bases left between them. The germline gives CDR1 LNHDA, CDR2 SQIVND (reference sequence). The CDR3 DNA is TGTGCCAGTCTCCCATTCGGGGGGCGGAGCAATCAGCCCCAGCATTTT. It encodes CASLPFGGRSNQPQHF.

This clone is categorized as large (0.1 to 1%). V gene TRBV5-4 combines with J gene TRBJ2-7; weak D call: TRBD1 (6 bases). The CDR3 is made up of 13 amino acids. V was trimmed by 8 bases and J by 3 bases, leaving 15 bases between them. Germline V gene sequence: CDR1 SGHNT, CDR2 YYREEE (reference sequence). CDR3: CARIIDRIYEQYF. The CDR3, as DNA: TGTGCCAGGATTATAGACAGGATCTACGAGCAGTACTTC. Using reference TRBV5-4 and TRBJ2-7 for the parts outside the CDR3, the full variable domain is ETGVTQSPTHLIKTRGQQVTLRCSSQSGHNTVSWYQQALGQGPQFIFQYYREEENGRGNFPPRFSGLQFPNYSSELNVNALELDDSALYLCARIIDRIYEQYFGPGTRLTVT.

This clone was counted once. The CDR3 DNA is TGTGCCAGCAGTTTCCCGACCCTTTACTGGAACGAGCAGTACTTC. Its translation: CASSFPTLYWNEQYF. The V and J genes are TRBV28 and TRBJ2-7, with D uncertain. CDR3 length equals 15 residues. V lost 3 bases to trimming and J lost 5 bases, with 17 bases between them. CDR1 is MDHEN and CDR2 is SYDVKM in the germline V gene.

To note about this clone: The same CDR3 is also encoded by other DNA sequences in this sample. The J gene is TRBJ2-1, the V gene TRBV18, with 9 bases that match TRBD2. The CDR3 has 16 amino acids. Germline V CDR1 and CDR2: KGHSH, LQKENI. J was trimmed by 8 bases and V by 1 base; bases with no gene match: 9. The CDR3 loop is CASSPQGAGGQDEQFF. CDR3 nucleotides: TGTGCCAGCTCACCACAAGGCGCGGGGGGGCAGGATGAGCAGTTCTTC.

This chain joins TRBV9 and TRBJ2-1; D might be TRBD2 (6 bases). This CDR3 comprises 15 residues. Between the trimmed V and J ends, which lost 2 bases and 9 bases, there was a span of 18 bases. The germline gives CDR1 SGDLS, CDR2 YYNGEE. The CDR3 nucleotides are TGTGCCAGCAGCGTGCTACCGGGACTCGCCTCTGAGCAGTTCTTC. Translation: CASSVLPGLASEQFF.

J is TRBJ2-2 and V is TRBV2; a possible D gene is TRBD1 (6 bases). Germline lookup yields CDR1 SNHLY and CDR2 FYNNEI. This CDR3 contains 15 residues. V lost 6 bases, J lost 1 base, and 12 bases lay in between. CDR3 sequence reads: CASRDGTMNTGELFF. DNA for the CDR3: TGTGCCAGCAGGGACGGGACAATGAACACCGGGGAGCTGTTTTTT.

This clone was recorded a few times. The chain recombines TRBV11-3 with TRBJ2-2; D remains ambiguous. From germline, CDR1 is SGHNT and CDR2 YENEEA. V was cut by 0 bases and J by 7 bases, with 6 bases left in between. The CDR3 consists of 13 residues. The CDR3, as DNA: TGTGCCAGCAGCTTAGAGGGTAACGGGGAGCTGTTTTTT. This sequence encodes CASSLEGNGELFF.

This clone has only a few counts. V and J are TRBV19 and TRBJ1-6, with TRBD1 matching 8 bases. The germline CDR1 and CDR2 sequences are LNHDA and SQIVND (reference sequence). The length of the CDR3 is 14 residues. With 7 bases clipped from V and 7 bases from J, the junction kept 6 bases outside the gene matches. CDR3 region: CASTYQGANSPLHF. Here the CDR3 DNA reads TGTGCCAGTACCTACCAGGGGGCAAATTCACCCCTCCACTTT.

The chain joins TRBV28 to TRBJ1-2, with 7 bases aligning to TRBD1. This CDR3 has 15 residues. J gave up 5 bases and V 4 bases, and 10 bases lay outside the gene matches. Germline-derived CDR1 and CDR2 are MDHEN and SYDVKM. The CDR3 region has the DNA TGTGCCAGCAGTTCAGGGGGACAAAGAAAGTATGGCTACACCTTC. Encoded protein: CASSSGGQRKYGYTF.

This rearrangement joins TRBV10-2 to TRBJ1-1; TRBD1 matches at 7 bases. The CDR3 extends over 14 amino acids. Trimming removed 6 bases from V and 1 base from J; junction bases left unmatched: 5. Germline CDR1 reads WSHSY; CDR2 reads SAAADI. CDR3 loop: CASRRGRWNTEAFF. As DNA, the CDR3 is TGCGCCAGCAGGAGGGGGCGTTGGAACACTGAAGCTTTCTTT.

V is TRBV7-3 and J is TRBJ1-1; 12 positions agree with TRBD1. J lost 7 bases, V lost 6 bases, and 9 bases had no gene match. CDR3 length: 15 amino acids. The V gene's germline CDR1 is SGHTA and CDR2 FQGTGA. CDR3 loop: CASRTQGQGAGEAFF. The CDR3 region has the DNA TGTGCCAGCAGGACCCAGGGACAGGGGGCGGGTGAAGCTTTCTTT. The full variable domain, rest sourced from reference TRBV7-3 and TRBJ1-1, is GAGVSQTPSNKVTEKGKYVELRCDPISGHTALYWYRQSLGQGPEFLIYFQGTGAADDSGLPNDRFFAVRPEGSVSTLKIQRTERGDSAVYLCASRTQGQGAGEAFFGQGTRLTVV.